A selection of T cell receptor beta chains follows, all from one sample in a study of human T cells and chemical hapten exposure. Each CDR3 protein gets one entry after TCRdb re-called the RACE reads with MiXCR. The sample yields 55,000 to 85,000 distinct CDR3 sequences, about 9.1% seen once. The specimen was whole blood, collected in connection with sensitization to the hapten diphenylcyclopropenone (DPC). These receptors all come from a woman in her 40s with alopecia areata. Some clones in this sample may be carry-over from other donors' samples. The CDR3 runs from the conserved cysteine through the conserved F or W. A D gene is named only where the DNA matches it firmly. Clone sizes are given selectively: once, few, many, or a class where the clone is expanded.

size: few
J: TRBJ2-7
V: TRBV12-3/TRBV12-4
D: TRBD1
DNA: TGTGCCAGCAGTTTGGTGGGACAGGGGAATTACGAGCAGTACTTC
CDR3: CASSLVGQGNYEQYF

size: many
J: TRBJ1-1
V: TRBV4-1
D: TRBD1
DNA: TGCGCCAGCAGTCCAGACAGGGGGCGCGGGAACACTGAAGCTTTCTTT
CDR3: CASSPDRGRGNTEAFF

size: many
J: TRBJ1-1
V: TRBV7-2
D: TRBD1
DNA: TGTGCCGGCGCCACTCAGGGGGACACTGAAGCTTTCTTT
CDR3: CAGATQGDTEAFF

size: many
J: TRBJ2-7
V: TRBV3-1
D: TRBD1
DNA: TGTGCCAGCAGCCGCTCGGGACAGGGCTACGAGCAGTACTTC
CDR3: CASSRSGQGYEQYF

size: many
J: TRBJ1-2
V: TRBV7-2
D: .
DNA: TGTGCCAGCAGCCCGGCCCACGCGGGGGGCGGGTATGGCTACACCTTC
CDR3: CASSPAHAGGGYGYTF

size: .
J: TRBJ2-5
V: TRBV12-3/TRBV12-4
D: .
DNA: TGTGCCAGCAGCCGCCTGGGCCCCGAAGAGACCCAGTACTTC
CDR3: CASSRLGPEETQYF

size: .
J: TRBJ2-3
V: TRBV11-3
D: .
DNA: TGTGCCAGCAGCGCCGTGGCAGGGGGCACAGATACGCAGTATTTT
CDR3: CASSAVAGGTDTQYF

size: few
J: TRBJ2-7
V: TRBV9
D: .
DNA: TGTGCCAGCAGCGGGCCAACTGGATACGAGCAGTACTTC
CDR3: CASSGPTGYEQYF

size: .
J: TRBJ2-6
V: TRBV6-5
D: .
DNA: TGTGCCAGCCGCCGCGGAGGGTCTGGGGCCAACGTCCTGACTTTC
CDR3: CASRRGGSGANVLTF

size: .
J: TRBJ1-2
V: TRBV29-1
D: TRBD1
DNA: TGCAGCGTTGGGACAGGGAACTATGGCTACACCTTC
CDR3: CSVGTGNYGYTF

size: many
J: TRBJ2-1
V: TRBV20-1
D: .
DNA: TGCAGTGCTAGCAGGGCAGGGTCAAATGAGCAGTTCTTC
CDR3: CSASRAGSNEQFF

size: .
J: TRBJ2-7
V: TRBV3-1
D: .
DNA: TGTGCCAGCAGCCTAAAGGACGGGAGCTCCTACGAGCAGTACTTC
CDR3: CASSLKDGSSYEQYF

size: many
J: TRBJ1-2
V: TRBV7-2
D: .
DNA: TGTGCCAGCAGCCCGGAAATTTACTATGGCTACACCTTC
CDR3: CASSPEIYYGYTF

size: many
J: TRBJ1-1
V: TRBV9
D: .
DNA: TGTGCCAGCAGCGTAGTGTGGGACCGAAACACTGAAGCTTTCTTT
CDR3: CASSVVWDRNTEAFF

size: many
J: TRBJ2-4
V: TRBV5-3
D: .
DNA: TGTGCCAGAAGCCCCGGGGTTCTAGCCAAAAACATTCAGTACTTC
CDR3: CARSPGVLAKNIQYF

size: .
J: TRBJ2-3
V: TRBV7-9
D: .
DNA: TGTGCCACCTGGACAGATACGCAGTATTTT
CDR3: CATWTDTQYF

size: .
J: TRBJ2-5
V: TRBV29-1
D: .
DNA: TGCAGCGTGGGGCCAGGGAACCGTCAAGAGACCCAGTACTTC
CDR3: CSVGPGNRQETQYF

size: many
J: TRBJ2-7
V: TRBV29-1
D: TRBD1
DNA: TGCAGCGTACTCGACAGGGTCTCCTACGAGCAGTACTTC
CDR3: CSVLDRVSYEQYF

size: many
J: TRBJ2-3
V: TRBV19
D: TRBD2
DNA: TGTGCCAGTAGTCCTGCTAGCGGTTGGGCCACAGATACGCAGTATTTT
CDR3: CASSPASGWATDTQYF

size: .
J: TRBJ2-5
V: TRBV7-6
D: .
DNA: TGTGCCAGCAACTACGACTACCTGGCCCAGTACTTC
CDR3: CASNYDYLAQYF

size: .
J: TRBJ1-6
V: TRBV11-2
D: TRBD1
DNA: TGTGCCAGCAGCCACCCTGGGACAGGGGGCGTTTTATCCTATAATTCACCCCTCCACTTT
CDR3: CASSHPGTGGVLSYNSPLHF

size: many
J: TRBJ2-3
V: TRBV5-1
D: TRBD2
DNA: TGCGCCAGCAGCTTGGGAGCGGGGGGCCCCACAGATACGCAGTATTTT
CDR3: CASSLGAGGPTDTQYF

size: many
J: TRBJ2-3
V: TRBV11-2
D: .
DNA: TGTGCCAGCAGCTCCCTGGACAGCACAGATACGCAGTATTTT
CDR3: CASSSLDSTDTQYF

size: few
J: TRBJ2-7
V: TRBV6-6
D: TRBD1
DNA: TGTGCCAGCAGTAAGAGGGGGCCACCCTACGAGCAGTACTTC
CDR3: CASSKRGPPYEQYF

size: many
J: TRBJ1-3
V: TRBV10-3
D: TRBD1
DNA: TGTGCCATCAGTGGCTACAGGGGACCTGGAAACACCATATATTTT
CDR3: CAISGYRGPGNTIYF

size: many
J: TRBJ1-5
V: TRBV19
D: TRBD1
DNA: TGTGCCAGTAGCCGCGGGACAGGGACTAGCAATCAGCCCCAGCATTTT
CDR3: CASSRGTGTSNQPQHF

size: many
J: TRBJ2-7
V: TRBV3-1
D: TRBD2
DNA: TGTGCCAGCAGCCCACGACTAGCGGGGAGGTCCTACGAGCAGTACTTC
CDR3: CASSPRLAGRSYEQYF

size: few
J: TRBJ2-1
V: TRBV6-1
D: TRBD2
DNA: TGTGCCAGCAGTGGGGCTAGCGGGGGGGCCATTGAGCAGTTCTTC
CDR3: CASSGASGGAIEQFF